One sample yielded the 32 T cell receptor beta chains listed below, sequenced in a study of T cells in Graves' hyperthyroidism and ophthalmopathy. Regions amplified from RNA transcripts were the TCR beta CDR3 regions. The HTBI primer set served for first-round RT-PCR of the TCR CDR3. One entry per CDR3 protein, called by TCRdb with MiXCR from the multiplex PCR reads. The table has under 450,000 distinct CDR3 sequences, approximately 13% seen once. The sequencing input was blood. These receptors were taken from a young man with Graves' hyperthyroidism that later progressed to Graves' ophthalmopathy.

This clonotype showed up just a few times. This rearrangement joins TRBV6-1 to TRBJ2-1; the D gene is possibly TRBD2 (5 bases). The CDR3 loop spans 15 amino acids. Germline CDR1 MNHNS, CDR2 SASEGT. V shed 6 bases and J shed 0 bases, with 12 bases lying between them. In DNA, the CDR3 is TGTGCCAGCAGGGGAACTAGGCGCTCCTACAATGAGCAGTTCTTC. Residues: CASRGTRRSYNEQFF.

This clonotype showed up just a few times. The genes are TRBV6-9 and TRBJ2-4; maybe TRBD2 (5 bases). The germline gives CDR1 MNHGY, CDR2 SVAAGI. The CDR3 has 16 residues. Trimming left V 4 bases short and J 3 bases short, with 16 bases between. The CDR3 loop is CASSLIRNGDKNIQYF. Here the CDR3 DNA reads TGTGCCAGCAGTTTAATCAGGAACGGGGACAAAAACATTCAGTACTTC.

Ten or more counts support this clonotype. V gene TRBV5-6 combines with J gene TRBJ2-3; unclear D gene. Germline CDR1 reads SGHDT; CDR2 reads YYEEEE. V shed 0 bases and J shed 2 bases, with 4 bases lying between them. CDR3 length: 13 residues. The chain's CDR3 is CASSLGNTDTQYF. In nucleotides, the CDR3 is TGTGCCAGCAGCTTGGGGAACACAGATACGCAGTATTTT.

This clonotype has ten or more counts. The chain combines TRBV7-9 with TRBJ1-2, with 10 nucleotides matching TRBD1. V lost 3 bases to trimming and J lost 7 bases; unmatched junction nucleotides: 8. CDR1 and CDR2 (germline): SEHNR, FQNEAQ (reference sequence). The CDR3 runs 15 residues. CDR3 sequence reads: CASSFPLTGGSGYTF. Written as DNA, the CDR3 is TGTGCCAGCAGCTTCCCCTTGACAGGGGGCAGTGGCTACACCTTC.

The sample holds many counts of this clonotype. V and J are TRBV12-3 or TRBV12-4 and TRBJ2-7; 8 bases are a match to TRBD2. J lost 7 bases, V lost 7 bases, and 15 bases had no gene match. This CDR3 has 15 amino acids. CDR3 coding DNA: TGTGCCAGCACCCCAAGGGCTAGCGGGCATGGGGAGCAGTACTTC. Encoded protein: CASTPRASGHGEQYF.

This clonotype has just a few counts. The chain carries TRBV19 and TRBJ2-1, with 11 bases fitting TRBD1. The CDR3 is 15 residues long. Germline CDR1 is LNHDA and CDR2 is SQIVND (reference sequence). The trim removed 4 bases at V and 8 bases at J, leaving 7 bases unmatched. The CDR3 spells CASSSPGQGVYEQFF. CDR3 DNA sequence: TGTGCCAGTAGTAGTCCGGGACAGGGGGTCTATGAGCAGTTCTTC.

This clonotype has at least ten counts. The V gene is TRBV2, the J gene TRBJ2-2; a weak D match, TRBD2 (5 bases). Trimming removed 5 bases at V and 8 bases at J, with 6 bases between. There are 11 residues in the CDR3. CDR1 SNHLY and CDR2 FYNNEI come from the germline V gene. The CDR3 nucleotides are TGTGCCAGCAGTCCGGGAGGGGAGCTGTTTTTT. Its translation is CASSPGGELFF. The whole variable domain, remainder taken from reference TRBV2 and TRBJ2-2, is EPEVTQTPSHQVTQMGQEVILRCVPISNHLYFYWYRQILGQKVEFLVSFYNNEISEKSEIFDDQFSVERPDGSNFTLKIRSTKLEDSAMYFCASSPGGELFFGEGSRLTVL.

This clonotype was picked up many times. The chain joins TRBV12-3 or TRBV12-4 to TRBJ2-7; TRBD2 matches 9 bases. With 6 bases clipped from V and 6 bases from J, the junction kept 6 bases outside the gene matches. The CDR3 sequence is 13 residues long. The DNA of the CDR3 is TGTGCCAGCAGCCCCCGACTAGCGGCCGAGCAGTACTTC. It yields the protein CASSPRLAAEQYF.

This clonotype occurred a few times. The chain carries TRBV7-9 and TRBJ2-2; tentatively, D is TRBD1 (5 bases). This CDR3 has 17 amino acids. Germline lookup yields CDR1 SEHNR and CDR2 FQNEAQ (reference sequence). Trimming cost V 7 bases and J 5 bases, with 23 bases left between them. The DNA for the CDR3 is TGTGCCAGCACTTTATGGTTTGGGGCCCAGGGAACCGGGGAGCTGTTTTTT. Translation: CASTLWFGAQGTGELFF.

This clonotype was recorded at least ten times. The chain is built from TRBV20-1 and TRBJ2-1; D not resolved. Germline V gene sequence: CDR1 DFQATT, CDR2 SNEGSKA (reference sequence). This CDR3 comprises 13 residues. Trimming cost V 7 bases and J 0 bases, with 10 bases left between them. The CDR3 sequence is CSVKGSSYNEQFF. The CDR3 DNA follows: TGCAGTGTCAAAGGCTCCTCCTACAATGAGCAGTTCTTC.

The chain has TRBV5-5 and TRBJ1-1; 7 positions match TRBD1. This CDR3 is built from 14 residues. The germline V gene encodes CDR1 SGHKS and CDR2 YYEKEE (reference sequence). V lost 5 bases, J lost 4 bases, and 8 bases stayed unmatched. The DNA of the CDR3 is TGTGCCAGCAGATCGACAGGGCGGAGCACTGAAGCTTTCTTT. This gives the protein CASRSTGRSTEAFF. The entire variable domain, with the rest obtained from reference TRBV5-5 and TRBJ1-1, is as follows: DAGVTQSPTHLIKTRGQQVTLRCSPISGHKSVSWYQQVLGQGPQFIFQYYEKEERGRGNFPDRFSARQFPNYSSELNVNALLLGDSALYLCASRSTGRSTEAFFGQGTRLTVV.

This clonotype was detected many times. V is TRBV5-1 and J is TRBJ2-7; the match to TRBD1 covers 8 bases. Trimming cost V 3 bases and J 2 bases; bases outside gene matches: 4. CDR1 and CDR2 from the germline V gene are SGHRS and YFSETQ. The CDR3 has 14 amino acids. The CDR3 loop reads CASSSGQGTYEQYF. In DNA form, the CDR3 reads TGCGCCAGCAGCTCTGGACAGGGAACCTACGAGCAGTACTTC.

The chain employs TRBV5-1 and TRBJ2-3; TRBD1 matches at 8 bases. The CDR3 has 14 residues. Germline values: CDR1 SGHRS, CDR2 YFSETQ. After removal of 7 bases from V and 0 bases from J, the junction contained 4 bases not matched to a gene. The CDR3 nucleotides are TGCGCCAGCGGACAGGGTACTAGCACAGATACGCAGTATTTT. Translation: CASGQGTSTDTQYF.

This clonotype was counted at least ten times. The V and J genes are TRBV10-2 and TRBJ2-7, with D maybe TRBD2 (7 bases). V was cut by 2 bases and J by 4 bases, with 15 bases left in between. This CDR3 spans 15 amino acids. The germline V gene encodes CDR1 WSHSY and CDR2 SAAADI. CDR3 protein: CASSETRGGRYEQYF. The DNA of the CDR3 is TGCGCCAGCAGTGAGACTAGGGGGGGTCGGTACGAGCAGTACTTC.

The chain couples TRBV18 to TRBJ1-3, with 9 nucleotides matching TRBD1. CDR1 and CDR2 from the germline V gene are KGHSH and LQKENI. The V segment lost 5 bases and the J segment 0 bases; nucleotides outside the gene matches: 5. This CDR3 has 16 residues. The CDR3 here is CASSTGQGSSGNTIYF. As DNA, the CDR3 is TGTGCCAGCTCAACTGGACAGGGGAGCTCTGGAAACACCATATATTTT.

This clonotype showed up many times. The V gene is TRBV6-1, the J gene TRBJ2-1, with 11 bases lining up with TRBD1. The length of the CDR3 is 15 residues. Looked up from germline, CDR1 is MNHNS and CDR2 is SASEGT. With V trimmed by 7 bases and J by 4 bases, 6 bases remained unmatched. In DNA form, the CDR3 reads TGTGCCAGCACCTCCGGGACAGGGGGGTACAATGAGCAGTTCTTC. Translation gives CASTSGTGGYNEQFF.

As concerns this clonotype: This may arise from a read error, as a much more abundant clone is one base away. V gene TRBV2 combines with J gene TRBJ2-7; TRBD1 matches 10 bases. CDR3 length: 14 residues. The V segment lost 7 bases and the J segment 2 bases; nucleotides outside the gene matches: 5. Germline V gene lookup returns CDR1 SNHLY and CDR2 FYNNEI. The DNA for the CDR3 is TGTGCCAGCACCTACGGGACAGGGGCCTACGAGCAGTACTTC. Its translation: CASTYGTGAYEQYF.

The sample holds many counts of this clonotype. V usage is TRBV12-5 and J usage is TRBJ2-7; no definite D call. The germline V gene has CDR1 LGHNT and CDR2 FRNRAP. The CDR3 consists of 18 residues. Trimming pared 4 bases from V and 3 bases from J, leaving 25 bases between. CDR3 coding DNA: TGTGCTAGTGGTTCCCAATTGCTCCAGACACCGGGTGTCTACGAGCAGTACTTC. It is translated as CASGSQLLQTPGVYEQYF.

This clonotype was seen at least ten times. This sequence joins TRBV28 and TRBJ2-1; 12 nucleotides line up with TRBD2. The CDR3 is 16 amino acids. V lost 5 bases and J lost 4; bases outside the gene matches: 6. The germline V gene encodes CDR1 MDHEN and CDR2 SYDVKM. The CDR3 spells CASSGLAGPYYNEQFF. Here the CDR3 DNA reads TGTGCCAGCAGTGGACTAGCGGGGCCTTATTACAATGAGCAGTTCTTC.

This clonotype was seen repeatedly, ten times or more. The gene calls are TRBV6-1 and TRBJ1-4; tentatively, D is TRBD1 (6 bases). V gave up 6 bases and J gave up 3 bases, with 17 bases separating them. The CDR3 has 16 residues. Germline-derived CDR1 and CDR2 are MNHNS and SASEGT. The CDR3: CASRKVRQVPNEKLFF. CDR3 sequence (DNA): TGTGCCAGCAGAAAGGTCCGACAGGTTCCTAATGAAAAACTGTTTTTT.

V usage is TRBV6-1 and J usage is TRBJ1-5, with a weak D call TRBD1 (5 bases). The V end lost 6 bases, the J end lost 3 bases, and 15 bases lay between the germline ends. Germline CDR1 is MNHNS and CDR2 is SASEGT. CDR3 length: 15 amino acids. The CDR3: CASRDSFAVNQPQHF. The CDR3 DNA follows: TGTGCCAGCAGAGACAGTTTTGCCGTCAATCAGCCCCAGCATTTT.

In its sample, this clonotype was seen many times. The genes are TRBV2 and TRBJ2-7; 9 nucleotides line up with TRBD1. Germline CDR1 and CDR2: SNHLY and FYNNEI. The length of the CDR3 is 14 residues. Unmatched junction bases numbered 8, after V lost 5 bases and J lost 6 bases. CDR3 DNA: TGTGCCAGCAGTCCTCGGGACAGGGAGAGCGAGCAGTACTTC. Residues: CASSPRDRESEQYF.

This clonotype was detected a few times. The genes are TRBV6-5 and TRBJ2-1; no clear D gene. Germline V lookup: CDR1 MNHEY, CDR2 SVGAGI. The CDR3 length is 13 residues. V shed 2 bases and J shed 4 bases, with 6 bases lying between them. CDR3 protein: CASSYTEYNEQFF. The CDR3 nucleotides are TGTGCCAGCAGTTACACGGAATACAATGAGCAGTTCTTC.

This clonotype came up many times. CDR3: CASSLNGGQPQHF. CDR3 DNA: TGTGCCAGCAGCCTCAATGGGGGTCAGCCCCAGCATTTT. The V call is TRBV2, the J call TRBJ1-5, with D perhaps matching TRBD1 (5 bases). The CDR3 consists of 13 residues. Trimming took 6 bases from V and 6 from J, leaving 12 bases between them. Germline CDR1 and CDR2: SNHLY and FYNNEI. Filled out from reference TRBV2 and TRBJ1-5, the complete variable domain reads EPEVTQTPSHQVTQMGQEVILRCVPISNHLYFYWYRQILGQKVEFLVSFYNNEISEKSEIFDDQFSVERPDGSNFTLKIRSTKLEDSAMYFCASSLNGGQPQHFGDGTRLSIL.

This clonotype was seen more than once but under ten times. The chain carries TRBV7-9 and TRBJ2-7; D is possibly TRBD1 or TRBD2 (5 bases each). The CDR3 extends over 14 amino acids. V was shortened by 4 bases and J by 3 bases, with 13 bases between the two germline ends. The germline V gene encodes CDR1 SEHNR and CDR2 FQNEAQ (reference sequence). The chain's CDR3 is CASSWIGEIYEQYF. The CDR3, as DNA: TGTGCCAGCAGCTGGATAGGGGAGATCTACGAGCAGTACTTC.

This clonotype showed up just a few times. Relative to the germline gene, one junction end is altered; a read error may explain this. The chain couples TRBV7-9 to TRBJ1-1; no reliable D call. This CDR3 has 12 amino acids. Germline V lookup: CDR1 SEHNR, CDR2 FQNEAQ (reference sequence). The CDR3 DNA reads TGTGCCAGCAGCCCGCGAGACACTGAAGCTTCCTTT. It codes for CASSPRDTEASF.

This clonotype appeared many times. The chain recombines TRBV2 with TRBJ1-5; a weak D match, TRBD1 (5 bases). This CDR3 region has 14 residues. V lost 7 bases and J lost 0, with 10 bases in between. In germline, CDR1 is SNHLY, CDR2 FYNNEI. CDR3 protein: CASTRDGSNQPQHF. In nucleotides, the CDR3 is TGTGCCAGCACCCGGGACGGTAGCAATCAGCCCCAGCATTTT.

This clonotype was observed at least ten times. V and J are TRBV28 and TRBJ1-1; 10 nucleotides line up with TRBD1. Trimming removed 3 bases from V and 3 bases from J; junction bases left unmatched: 4. CDR1 is MDHEN and CDR2 is SYDVKM in the germline V gene. CDR3 length equals 15 residues. CDR3 sequence (DNA): TGTGCCAGCAGTTTCTGGACAGGGGGGTACACTGAAGCTTTCTTT. The encoded protein is CASSFWTGGYTEAFF.

This sequence joins TRBV7-9 and TRBJ2-1; maybe TRBD1 (5 bases). CDR1 SEHNR and CDR2 FQNEAQ come from the germline V gene (reference sequence). Trimming cost V 3 bases and J 10 bases, with 10 bases left between them. The CDR3 runs 12 residues. CDR3 DNA: TGTGCCAGCAGCTTCCAGGGCCGGGAGCAGTTCTTC. Translation: CASSFQGREQFF.

The sample holds a few counts of this clonotype. This rearrangement joins TRBV29-1 to TRBJ2-1; unclear D gene. V was cut by 5 bases and J by 2 bases, with 13 bases left in between. This CDR3 is built from 14 residues. Germline CDR1 and CDR2: SQVTM and ANQGSEA. The CDR3 region has the DNA TGCAGCGTTAAAGGTTCTGGAGCCTACAATGAGCAGTTCTTC. This codes for CSVKGSGAYNEQFF.

Ten or more counts support this clonotype. The CDR3 region has the DNA TGTGCCAGCAGCCACGGTGTGGGGGAATACAATGAGCAGTTCTTC. Amino acids: CASSHGVGEYNEQFF. The chain recombines TRBV11-1 with TRBJ2-1; D tentatively fits TRBD1 or TRBD2 (5 bases each). The CDR3 consists of 15 residues. V was pared by 5 bases and J by 4 bases, with 15 bases between. Germline CDR1 reads SGHAT; CDR2 reads FQDESV (reference sequence).

This clonotype has ten or more counts. The chain employs TRBV27 and TRBJ1-6; TRBD1 aligns across 9 bases. V lost 10 bases, J lost 9 bases, and 22 bases stayed unmatched. The CDR3 runs 18 residues. CDR1 MNHEY and CDR2 SMNVEV come from the germline V gene (reference sequence). The CDR3: CATSRRTGVTPSGSPLHF. The CDR3 region has the DNA TGTGCCACCTCCCGAAGGACAGGGGTCACCCCGTCGGGTTCACCCCTCCACTTT.